The rows below give T cell receptor beta chains drawn from one sample of a study of blood T cell repertoires in COVID-19. Measured with immunoSEQ multiplex PCR; TCRdb has only the in-frame clones, and not every one. The data contain 140,000 to 150,000 clones, roughly 90% of them singletons. The specimen was peripheral blood. The source is a human donor in a cohort sampled during active COVID-19. CDR3s include the opening cysteine and the closing phenylalanine or tryptophan. The order of the fields is CDR3 DNA, CDR3 protein, D gene, J gene, V gene, clone size. D genes are given only for firm matches. Expanded clones get a size class; other rows say once, few or many, or leave the size out.

CDR3nt: TGCGCCAGCAGTGACCCCGGTAAAACAGGGAATGAGCAGTTCTTC
CDR3aa: CASSDPGKTGNEQFF
d_gene: .
j_gene: TRBJ2-1
v_gene: TRBV10-1
abundance: .

CDR3nt: TGTGCCAGCAGTTTGTCCGGGGAGAAGACCCAGTACTTC
CDR3aa: CASSLSGEKTQYF
d_gene: .
j_gene: TRBJ2-5
v_gene: TRBV28
abundance: .

CDR3nt: TGTGCCAGCAGTTACTCCCCTCAGCAGCCCCAGCATTTT
CDR3aa: CASSYSPQQPQHF
d_gene: .
j_gene: TRBJ1-5
v_gene: TRBV6-5
abundance: .

CDR3nt: TGTGCCAGCAGCCCCATCGGACAGGGGGCTTACGAGCAGTACTTC
CDR3aa: CASSPIGQGAYEQYF
d_gene: TRBD1
j_gene: TRBJ2-7
v_gene: TRBV28
abundance: .

CDR3nt: TGTGCCAGCAGCGGGACAGGGACCTACAATGAGCAGTTCTTC
CDR3aa: CASSGTGTYNEQFF
d_gene: TRBD1
j_gene: TRBJ2-1
v_gene: TRBV11-3
abundance: .

CDR3nt: TGTGCCAGCAGCACCCAGGGGCAGGGCAATCAGCCCCAGCATTTT
CDR3aa: CASSTQGQGNQPQHF
d_gene: .
j_gene: TRBJ1-5
v_gene: TRBV7-9
abundance: .

CDR3nt: TGTGCCAGCAGCCAAGACGGCCAGACTAGCGGCACAGATACGCAGTATTTT
CDR3aa: CASSQDGQTSGTDTQYF
d_gene: TRBD2
j_gene: TRBJ2-3
v_gene: TRBV4-2
abundance: .

CDR3nt: TGTGCCAGCAGCCGCAACAGGGGTAGCGGGGAGCTGTTTTTT
CDR3aa: CASSRNRGSGELFF
d_gene: TRBD1
j_gene: TRBJ2-2
v_gene: TRBV5-4
abundance: .

CDR3nt: TGTGCCAGTAGTATAGGGGGGGGAGTACGGTCCTACAATGAGCAGTTCTTC
CDR3aa: CASSIGGGVRSYNEQFF
d_gene: TRBD2
j_gene: TRBJ2-1
v_gene: TRBV19
abundance: .

CDR3nt: TGCAGCGTTGAAGGACGGGTTCGCTCCTACAATGAGCAGTTCTTC
CDR3aa: CSVEGRVRSYNEQFF
d_gene: .
j_gene: TRBJ2-1
v_gene: TRBV29-1
abundance: once

CDR3nt: TGTGCCAACCGGCGAACCGGGACAGATAATTCACCCCTCCACTTT
CDR3aa: CANRRTGTDNSPLHF
d_gene: TRBD1
j_gene: TRBJ1-6
v_gene: TRBV6-5
abundance: once

CDR3nt: TGTGCCAGCAGTAAGGGACAGGGCCTAACCTACGAGCAGTACTTC
CDR3aa: CASSKGQGLTYEQYF
d_gene: TRBD1
j_gene: TRBJ2-7
v_gene: TRBV2
abundance: once

CDR3nt: TGTGCCAGCAGCGTCACAGGGGGCGGCAATTCACCCCTCCACTTT
CDR3aa: CASSVTGGGNSPLHF
d_gene: TRBD1
j_gene: TRBJ1-6
v_gene: TRBV6-5
abundance: .

CDR3nt: TGTGCCACCCGACCCGGGGCGGGAGCCTACAATGAGCAGTTCTTC
CDR3aa: CATRPGAGAYNEQFF
d_gene: TRBD2
j_gene: TRBJ2-1
v_gene: TRBV6-6
abundance: .

CDR3nt: TGTGCCAGCAGCCGGACCCTACTAGCGGCCAAGAACACCGGGGAGCTGTTTTTT
CDR3aa: CASSRTLLAAKNTGELFF
d_gene: TRBD2
j_gene: TRBJ2-2
v_gene: TRBV5-8
abundance: once

CDR3nt: TGTGCCAGCTCGGAACTAGGCGTCTCCTACAATGAGCAGTTCTTC
CDR3aa: CASSELGVSYNEQFF
d_gene: .
j_gene: TRBJ2-1
v_gene: TRBV18
abundance: .

CDR3nt: TGCAGTGCTAATGAGGCGGGGGGAATGTACAATGAGCAGTTCTTC
CDR3aa: CSANEAGGMYNEQFF
d_gene: TRBD2
j_gene: TRBJ2-1
v_gene: TRBV20-1
abundance: .

CDR3nt: TGCGCCAGCAGCCAAGATAGTCAGGAAAGCAATCAGCCCCAGCATTTT
CDR3aa: CASSQDSQESNQPQHF
d_gene: .
j_gene: TRBJ1-5
v_gene: TRBV4-3
abundance: .

CDR3nt: TGTGCCAGCAGCTCCGGACAGGGGATGACCTACAATGAGCAGTTCTTC
CDR3aa: CASSSGQGMTYNEQFF
d_gene: TRBD1
j_gene: TRBJ2-1
v_gene: TRBV7-6
abundance: .

CDR3nt: TGTGCCAGTAGTATGGGACTAGCGGGCGGAGGCTACGAGCAGTACTTC
CDR3aa: CASSMGLAGGGYEQYF
d_gene: TRBD2
j_gene: TRBJ2-7
v_gene: TRBV19
abundance: .

CDR3nt: TGTGCCTGGAGTGAAGGCCGGGATTCCGATGAAAAACTGTTTTTT
CDR3aa: CAWSEGRDSDEKLFF
d_gene: .
j_gene: TRBJ1-4
v_gene: TRBV30
abundance: .

CDR3nt: TGTGCCAGCAGCCTCGCGGCGGGACTAAACTATGGCTACACCTTC
CDR3aa: CASSLAAGLNYGYTF
d_gene: .
j_gene: TRBJ1-2
v_gene: TRBV9
abundance: .